This entry describes one T cell receptor beta chain. These data belong to a study of response to subunit inactivated influenza vaccine. This CDR3 has 15 residues. Germline loops: CDR1 SEHNR, CDR2 FQNEAQ (reference sequence). Trimming cost V 4 bases and J 4 bases, with 17 bases left between them. TCRdb analysed the RT-PCR reads with MiXCR anew, one entry per CDR3 protein. The sample has 400,000 to 550,000 distinct CDR3 sequences; 25% are singletons. The chain employs TRBV7-9 and TRBJ2-7; D may be TRBD1 or TRBD2 (5 bases each). The clonotype originates from a man aged 45 to 65 who received an inactivated influenza vaccine. The source material was CD4+ T cells sorted from PBMCs, sampled around 5 days after vaccination. CDR3 DNA: TGTGCCAGCAGCTGGGGGAACGGGCTCAGATACGAGCAGTACTTC. Encoded protein: CASSWGNGLRYEQYF. Full variable domain (rest looked up from reference TRBV7-9 and TRBJ2-7): DTGVSQNPRHKITKRGQNVTFRCDPISEHNRLYWYRQTLGQGPEFLTYFQNEAQLEKSRLLSDRFSAERPKGSFSTLEIQRTEQGDSAMYLCASSWGNGLRYEQYFGPGTRLTVT.